This T cell receptor (beta chain) was captured in a study of OX40 agonist ivuxolimab in advanced cancers. About the research overall: The treatment was a fully human IgG2 OX40 agonist, ivuxolimab.

This clone has just a few counts. The antigen is not known. Findings and limits, study-wide: At 0.1 to 3.0 mg/kg, clonal expansion of CD4+ and CD8+ blood T cells had occurred by week 6. Some patients who did not respond also had low normalized T-cell clonal expansion. Near-lowest levels of clonal expansion characterized partial responders at 0.1-3.0 mg/kg.

Here immunoSEQ multiplex PCR was the method, and the copy in TCRdb shows in-frame clones only, minus some. The repertoire holds tens of thousands of clones, with 90% to 95% as singletons. The TCR sequence derives from an adult with an advanced solid tumor such as melanoma, head and neck, liver or kidney cancer. This specimen consisted of CD4+ or CD8+ T cells sorted from blood, obtained in a trial of the OX40 agonist ivuxolimab.

The CDR3 DNA reads TGTGCCAGTAGTATAGTAGGCGGTAATTCACCCCTCCACTTT. The encoded protein is CASSIVGGNSPLHF. The J gene is TRBJ1-6, the V gene TRBV19, with unresolved D. The CDR3 is made up of 14 amino acids. Between the trimmed V and J ends, which lost 1 base and 6 bases, there was a span of 7 bases. Germline CDR1 LNHDA, CDR2 SQIVND (reference sequence).